The clone carrying this T cell receptor (beta chain) was recorded a few times. Its antigen is unknown. This entry is derived from a study of T cells in localized non-small cell lung cancer. Study-level results: Out of the top 100 tumor clones, a median around 50 were seen in adjacent lung. Uninvolved adjacent lung had higher T cell clonality than tumor and all other tissues.

Data came from immunoSEQ multiplex PCR; TCRdb stores just in-frame clones and leaves some out. This sample has about 11,000 clones, with 25% to 35% found just once. The CDR3 contains 15 residues. V lost 6 bases and J lost 8; bases outside the gene matches: 10. CDR1 and CDR2 from the germline V gene are MNHGY and SAAAGT. The chain carries TRBV6-8 and TRBJ1-4, with 9 bases matching TRBD1. The clonotype originates from a man aged 35 to 70 with stage I lung adenocarcinoma. Specimen: lung tumor tissue, collected before any cancer treatment. The chain's CDR3 is CASRPTQGAWEKLFF. DNA of the CDR3: TGTGCCAGCAGACCTACACAGGGGGCCTGGGAAAAACTGTTTTTT.